These T cell receptor beta chains were read from a single sample in a study of blood T cell repertoires in COVID-19. Clones were sequenced by immunoSEQ multiplex PCR, and TCRdb holds only the in-frame ones, with some missing. The sample holds 95,000 to 150,000 clones; almost 80% are singletons and the top ten take 25%. Sequencing input: peripheral blood. The receptors come from a human donor in a cohort sampled during active COVID-19. Both conserved end residues are part of each CDR3. A D gene is named only where the DNA matches it firmly. Expanded clones are given a class, and other clones once, few, many or no size at all.

CDR3: CASSLGRDRGWQTQYF
DNA: TGTGCCAGCAGCTTAGGGAGGGACAGGGGGTGGCAGACCCAGTACTTC
V: TRBV7-8
D: TRBD1
J: TRBJ2-5
size: NA
length: 16

CDR3: CASTAPTGLFPSF
DNA: TGTGCCAGCACCGCTCCGACAGGGTTGTTTCCCTCATTC
V: TRBV28
D: TRBD1
J: TRBJ1-2
size: NA
length: 13

CDR3: CTSSANRGTEAFF
DNA: TGTACCAGCAGCGCAAACAGGGGTACTGAAGCTTTCTTT
V: TRBV11-2
D: TRBD1
J: TRBJ1-1
size: NA
length: 13

CDR3: CASSEGRDNEKLFF
DNA: TGTGCCAGCAGCGAAGGGAGGGATAATGAAAAACTGTTTTTT
V: TRBV2
D: NA
J: TRBJ1-4
size: NA
length: 14

CDR3: CASSQVSGAVTYEQYF
DNA: TGTGCCAGCAGCCAAGTGAGCGGGGCAGTTACCTACGAGCAGTACTTC
V: TRBV4-2
D: TRBD2
J: TRBJ2-7
size: NA
length: 16

CDR3: CASSPGAATDTQYF
DNA: TGTGCCAGCTCACCAGGGGCCGCCACAGATACGCAGTATTTT
V: TRBV18
D: NA
J: TRBJ2-3
size: NA
length: 14

CDR3: CASSLGGLPTVETQYF
DNA: TGTGCCAGCAGCTTAGGGGGACTACCAACCGTTGAGACCCAGTACTTC
V: TRBV11-2
D: TRBD2
J: TRBJ2-5
size: NA
length: 16

CDR3: CASSLGVRQGENTEAFF
DNA: TGCGCCAGCAGCTTGGGCGTGAGACAGGGGGAGAACACTGAAGCTTTCTTT
V: TRBV5-1
D: TRBD1
J: TRBJ1-1
size: NA
length: 17

CDR3: CSVVLGGEMDGYTF
DNA: TGCAGCGTTGTTCTCGGGGGGGAGATGGATGGCTACACCTTC
V: TRBV29-1
D: NA
J: TRBJ1-2
size: NA
length: 14

CDR3: CASSLHTGELFF
DNA: TGTGCCAGCAGCCTCCACACCGGGGAGCTGTTTTTT
V: TRBV7-2
D: NA
J: TRBJ2-2
size: few
length: 12

CDR3: CASSSVSGGHYGYTF
DNA: TGTGCCAGCAGTTCAGTGTCGGGGGGCCACTATGGCTACACCTTC
V: TRBV6-5
D: NA
J: TRBJ1-2
size: NA
length: 15

CDR3: CASSFLLDSRETQYF
DNA: TGTGCCAGCAGCTTCCTGTTAGATTCCCGCGAGACCCAGTACTTC
V: TRBV7-2
D: NA
J: TRBJ2-5
size: NA
length: 15

CDR3: CASNTQGTEAFF
DNA: TGTGCCAGCAACACACAGGGGACTGAAGCTTTCTTT
V: TRBV28
D: TRBD1
J: TRBJ1-1
size: NA
length: 12

CDR3: CATSRDLREYGYTF
DNA: TGTGCCACCAGCAGAGATCTGCGCGAATATGGCTACACCTTC
V: TRBV15
D: NA
J: TRBJ1-2
size: NA
length: 14

CDR3: CASSKVLHGRAGEQYF
DNA: TGTGCCAGCAGCAAAGTTTTGCACGGGAGGGCCGGCGAGCAGTACTTC
V: TRBV21-1
D: NA
J: TRBJ2-7
size: NA
length: 16

CDR3: CASRFRDRPIQPQHF
DNA: TGTGCCAGCAGGTTCCGGGACAGGCCTATTCAGCCCCAGCATTTT
V: TRBV28
D: TRBD1
J: TRBJ1-5
size: few
length: 15

CDR3: CASSLIASGGFTGELFF
DNA: TGTGCCAGCAGCTTAATAGCTAGCGGGGGTTTCACCGGGGAGCTGTTTTTT
V: TRBV7-8
D: TRBD2
J: TRBJ2-2
size: NA
length: 17

CDR3: CASSLEGQISNQPQHF
DNA: TGTGCCAGCAGCTTAGAAGGACAGATATCCAATCAGCCCCAGCATTTT
V: TRBV7-8
D: NA
J: TRBJ1-5
size: few
length: 16

CDR3: CASSKDLRRQGNCEKLFF
DNA: TGTGCCAGCAGCAAAGATTTAAGGAGACAGGGGAATTGCGAAAAACTGTTTTTT
V: TRBV21-1
D: NA
J: TRBJ1-4
size: NA
length: 18

CDR3: CASSVRGGGSTDTQYF
DNA: TGTGCCAGCAGTGTGAGGGGCGGGGGGTCCACAGATACGCAGTATTTT
V: TRBV2
D: TRBD2
J: TRBJ2-3
size: NA
length: 16

CDR3: CASSQASYNEQFF
DNA: TGCGCCAGCAGCCAGGCCTCATACAATGAGCAGTTCTTC
V: TRBV4-3
D: NA
J: TRBJ2-1
size: once
length: 13

CDR3: CASSHGDRRNTEAFF
DNA: TGTGCCAGCAGCCACGGGGACAGGCGGAACACTGAAGCTTTCTTT
V: TRBV7-8
D: TRBD1
J: TRBJ1-1
size: NA
length: 15

CDR3: CASSPDRFTQPQHF
DNA: TGTGCCAGCAGCCCCGACAGGTTTACTCAGCCCCAGCATTTT
V: TRBV28
D: NA
J: TRBJ1-5
size: NA
length: 14

CDR3: CASSPYNMAYEQYF
DNA: TGTGCCAGCAGCCCGTATAACATGGCCTACGAGCAGTACTTC
V: TRBV16
D: NA
J: TRBJ2-7
size: few
length: 14

CDR3: CASSPEGTGNTIYF
DNA: TGTGCCAGTAGTCCAGAGGGTACTGGAAACACCATATATTTT
V: TRBV19
D: NA
J: TRBJ1-3
size: NA
length: 14

CDR3: CASSERQGWTEAFF
DNA: TGTGCCAGCAGTGAACGACAGGGGTGGACTGAAGCTTTCTTT
V: TRBV6-1
D: TRBD1
J: TRBJ1-1
size: NA
length: 14

CDR3: CASSAGQGMGNQPQHF
DNA: TGTGCCAGCAGCGCCGGACAGGGAATGGGCAATCAGCCCCAGCATTTT
V: TRBV9
D: TRBD1
J: TRBJ1-5
size: many
length: 16

CDR3: CASSLLFAGTGELFF
DNA: TGTGCCAGCAGCTTGTTGTTCGCGGGGACCGGGGAGCTGTTTTTT
V: TRBV5-6
D: NA
J: TRBJ2-2
size: NA
length: 15

CDR3: CASSFSGTSGETQYF
DNA: TGTGCCAGCAGCTTCAGCGGGACTAGCGGAGAGACCCAGTACTTC
V: TRBV7-2
D: TRBD2
J: TRBJ2-5
size: once
length: 15

CDR3: CASSPYSGRLISEQYF
DNA: TGTGCCAGCTCACCGTATTCAGGTCGGTTAATAAGCGAGCAGTACTTC
V: TRBV18
D: NA
J: TRBJ2-7
size: NA
length: 16

CDR3: CASSFTTVAANYGYTF
DNA: TGTGCCAGCAGCTTTACTACGGTAGCAGCTAACTATGGCTACACCTTC
V: TRBV7-9
D: NA
J: TRBJ1-2
size: NA
length: 16

CDR3: CSVEFGTGGSEQYF
DNA: TGCAGCGTTGAGTTCGGGACAGGGGGATCCGAGCAGTACTTC
V: TRBV29-1
D: TRBD1
J: TRBJ2-7
size: few
length: 14

CDR3: CASSLWQGDTGELFF
DNA: TGTGCCAGCAGCTTGTGGCAGGGCGACACCGGGGAGCTGTTTTTT
V: TRBV5-4
D: NA
J: TRBJ2-2
size: NA
length: 15

CDR3: CASSYQETQYF
DNA: TGTGCCAGCAGCTATCAAGAGACCCAGTACTTC
V: TRBV27
D: NA
J: TRBJ2-5
size: NA
length: 11

CDR3: CASSPGTAVYGYTF
DNA: TGTGCCAGCAGCCCCGGGACAGCGGTCTATGGCTACACCTTC
V: TRBV7-8
D: TRBD1
J: TRBJ1-2
size: few
length: 14

CDR3: CASSSSGGRSNYGYTF
DNA: TGTGCCAGCAGCTCAAGCGGGGGCCGGTCTAACTATGGCTACACCTTC
V: TRBV7-9
D: NA
J: TRBJ1-2
size: NA
length: 16

CDR3: CASSPSPNRGTYNEQFF
DNA: TGTGCCAGCTCACCTAGCCCCAACAGGGGGACTTACAATGAGCAGTTCTTC
V: TRBV18
D: TRBD1
J: TRBJ2-1
size: NA
length: 17

CDR3: CASSLSGTGNEKLFF
DNA: TGTGCCAGCAGCCTTTCCGGGACAGGGAATGAAAAACTGTTTTTT
V: TRBV11-2
D: TRBD1
J: TRBJ1-4
size: NA
length: 15

CDR3: CASTKTGTGISPLHF
DNA: TGTGCCAGTACCAAAACCGGGACAGGGATTTCACCCCTCCACTTT
V: TRBV19
D: TRBD1
J: TRBJ1-6
size: NA
length: 15

CDR3: CASSSSPLDRDQPQHF
DNA: TGTGCCAGCAGCTCCTCACCGTTGGACAGGGATCAGCCCCAGCATTTT
V: TRBV7-3
D: TRBD1
J: TRBJ1-5
size: NA
length: 16

CDR3: CASSSTGVADTQYF
DNA: TGTGCCAGCAGTTCTACAGGGGTCGCAGATACGCAGTATTTT
V: TRBV28
D: TRBD1
J: TRBJ2-3
size: NA
length: 14

CDR3: CASSLRVNVLTF
DNA: TGTGCCAGCAGCTTAAGAGTCAACGTCCTGACTTTC
V: TRBV7-2
D: NA
J: TRBJ2-6
size: NA
length: 12

CDR3: CASSYEGYNEQFF
DNA: TGTGCCAGCAGCTACGAGGGTTACAATGAGCAGTTCTTC
V: TRBV11-2
D: NA
J: TRBJ2-1
size: once
length: 13

CDR3: CASSKPGQGTDTQYF
DNA: TGTGCCAGTAGTAAGCCGGGACAGGGAACAGATACGCAGTATTTT
V: TRBV19
D: TRBD1
J: TRBJ2-3
size: NA
length: 15

CDR3: CASSYLSTGDDEQFF
DNA: TGTGCCAGCAGCTATCTATCTACAGGAGACGATGAGCAGTTCTTC
V: TRBV7-2
D: NA
J: TRBJ2-1
size: NA
length: 15

CDR3: CASSSDRGSGNQPQHF
DNA: TGTGCCAGCAGTTCGGACAGGGGTTCAGGCAATCAGCCCCAGCATTTT
V: TRBV6-2/TRBV6-3
D: TRBD1
J: TRBJ1-5
size: NA
length: 16

CDR3: CASSLGTSGRDEQFF
DNA: TGTGCCAGCAGCCTCGGGACTAGCGGGAGAGATGAGCAGTTCTTC
V: TRBV3-1/TRBV3-2
D: TRBD2
J: TRBJ2-1
size: once
length: 15

CDR3: CASSDGLGAPGANVLTF
DNA: TGTGCCAGCAGTGACGGTCTGGGGGCGCCTGGGGCCAACGTCCTGACTTTC
V: TRBV6-1
D: NA
J: TRBJ2-6
size: NA
length: 17

CDR3: CASNHGEGIQYF
DNA: TGTGCCAGCAATCACGGGGAGGGTATTCAGTACTTC
V: TRBV12-3/TRBV12-4
D: TRBD2
J: TRBJ2-4
size: NA
length: 12

CDR3: CASSREGNEQYF
DNA: TGCGCCAGCAGCCGGGAAGGGAATGAGCAGTACTTC
V: TRBV5-1
D: NA
J: TRBJ2-7
size: NA
length: 12

CDR3: CASSLVLSFNQPQHF
DNA: TGTGCCAGCAGCTTAGTACTGAGCTTCAATCAGCCCCAGCATTTT
V: TRBV7-2
D: NA
J: TRBJ1-5
size: NA
length: 15

CDR3: CATSRGQGALGNYGYTF
DNA: TGTGCCACCAGCAGAGGACAGGGGGCCTTGGGTAACTATGGCTACACCTTC
V: TRBV15
D: TRBD1
J: TRBJ1-2
size: NA
length: 17

CDR3: CASSQGGSGNTIYF
DNA: TGTGCCAGCAGCCAAGGAGGGTCTGGAAACACCATATATTTT
V: TRBV6-5
D: NA
J: TRBJ1-3
size: NA
length: 14

CDR3: CSAPPNYGYTF
DNA: TGCAGTGCCCCCCCGAACTATGGCTACACCTTC
V: TRBV20-1
D: NA
J: TRBJ1-2
size: NA
length: 11

CDR3: CASSLELTSEETQYF
DNA: TGTGCCAGCAGCTTAGAGCTGACTAGCGAAGAGACCCAGTACTTC
V: TRBV11-2
D: TRBD2
J: TRBJ2-5
size: NA
length: 15

CDR3: CASSEYRGTEAFF
DNA: TGTGCCAGCAGTGAATATCGGGGCACTGAAGCTTTCTTT
V: TRBV6-1
D: NA
J: TRBJ1-1
size: NA
length: 13